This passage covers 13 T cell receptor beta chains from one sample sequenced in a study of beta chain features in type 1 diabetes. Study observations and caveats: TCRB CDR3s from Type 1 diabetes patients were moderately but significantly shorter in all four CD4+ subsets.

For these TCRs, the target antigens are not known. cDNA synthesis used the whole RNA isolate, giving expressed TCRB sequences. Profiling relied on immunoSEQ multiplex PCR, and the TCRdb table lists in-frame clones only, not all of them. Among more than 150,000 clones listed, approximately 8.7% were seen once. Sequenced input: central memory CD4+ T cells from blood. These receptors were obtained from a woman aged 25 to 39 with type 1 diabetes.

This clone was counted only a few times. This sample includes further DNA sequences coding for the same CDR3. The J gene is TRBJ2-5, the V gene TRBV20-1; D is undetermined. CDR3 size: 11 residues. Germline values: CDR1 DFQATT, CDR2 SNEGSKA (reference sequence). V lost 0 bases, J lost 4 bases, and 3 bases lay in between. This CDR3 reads CSARDRETQYF. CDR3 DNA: TGCAGTGCTAGAGACCGAGAGACCCAGTACTTC.

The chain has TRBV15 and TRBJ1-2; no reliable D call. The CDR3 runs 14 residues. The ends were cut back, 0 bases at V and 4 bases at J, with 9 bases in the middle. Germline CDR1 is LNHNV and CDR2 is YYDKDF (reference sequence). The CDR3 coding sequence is TGTGCCACCAGCAGAGATGGGCAGCTCTATGGCTACACCTTC. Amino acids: CATSRDGQLYGYTF.

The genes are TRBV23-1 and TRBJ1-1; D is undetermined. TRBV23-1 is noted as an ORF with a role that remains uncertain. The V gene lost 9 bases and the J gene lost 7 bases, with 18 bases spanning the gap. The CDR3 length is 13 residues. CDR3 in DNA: TGCGCCAGGTTACATCGCCCTGAAATTGAAGCTTTCTTT. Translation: CARLHRPEIEAFF.

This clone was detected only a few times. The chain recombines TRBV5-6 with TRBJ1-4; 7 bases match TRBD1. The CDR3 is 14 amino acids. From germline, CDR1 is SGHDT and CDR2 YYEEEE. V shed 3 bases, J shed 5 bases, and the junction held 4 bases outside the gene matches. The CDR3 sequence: CASSWQGQNEKLFF. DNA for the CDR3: TGTGCCAGCAGCTGGCAGGGACAGAATGAAAAACTGTTTTTT.

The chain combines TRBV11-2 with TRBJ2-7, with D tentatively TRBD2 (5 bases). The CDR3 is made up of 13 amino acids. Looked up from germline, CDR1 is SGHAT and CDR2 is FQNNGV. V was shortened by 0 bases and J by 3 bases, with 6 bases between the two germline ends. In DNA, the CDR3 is TGTGCCAGCAGCTTAGACGACTACTACGAGCAGTACTTC. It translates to CASSLDDYYEQYF.

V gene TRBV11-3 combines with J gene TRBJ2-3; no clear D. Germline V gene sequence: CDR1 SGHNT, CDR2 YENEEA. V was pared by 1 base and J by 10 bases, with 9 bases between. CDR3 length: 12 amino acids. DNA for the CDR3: TGTGCCAGCAGCTTAGTGCGAGAAGCGCAGTATTTT. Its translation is CASSLVREAQYF.

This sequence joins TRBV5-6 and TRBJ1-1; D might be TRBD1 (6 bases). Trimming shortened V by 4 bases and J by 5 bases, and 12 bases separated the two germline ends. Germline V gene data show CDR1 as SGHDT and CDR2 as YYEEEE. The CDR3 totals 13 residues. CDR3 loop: CASSLRGGTEAFF. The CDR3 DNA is TGTGCCAGCAGCCTCAGGGGAGGGACTGAAGCTTTCTTT. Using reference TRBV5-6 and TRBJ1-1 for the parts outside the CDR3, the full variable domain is DAGVTQSPTHLIKTRGQQVTLRCSPKSGHDTVSWYQQALGQGPQFIFQYYEEEERQRGNFPDRFSGHQFPNYSSELNVNALLLGDSALYLCASSLRGGTEAFFGQGTRLTVV.

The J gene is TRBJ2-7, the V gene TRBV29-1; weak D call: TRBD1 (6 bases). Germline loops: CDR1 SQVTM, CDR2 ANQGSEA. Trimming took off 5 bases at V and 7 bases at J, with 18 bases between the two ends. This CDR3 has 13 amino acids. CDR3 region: CSVSRLGAQEQYF. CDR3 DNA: TGCAGCGTTTCTCGGCTGGGGGCTCAAGAGCAGTACTTC.

In nucleotides, the CDR3 is TGCAGCGTTGAATTTCATTTAAGCGGAGGCGGCTACACCTTC. This gives the protein CSVEFHLSGGGYTF. The V call is TRBV29-1, the J call TRBJ1-2; D not certain. The CDR3 has 14 amino acids. V shed 2 bases and J shed 8 bases, with 18 bases lying between them. Germline V gives CDR1 SQVTM, CDR2 ANQGSEA.

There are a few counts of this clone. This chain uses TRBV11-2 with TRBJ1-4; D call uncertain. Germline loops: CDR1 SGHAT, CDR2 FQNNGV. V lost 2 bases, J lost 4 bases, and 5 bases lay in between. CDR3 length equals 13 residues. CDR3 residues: CASSLRYNEKLFF. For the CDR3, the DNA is TGTGCCAGCAGCTTACGTTATAATGAAAAACTGTTTTTT. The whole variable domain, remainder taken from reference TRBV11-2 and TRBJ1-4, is EAGVAQSPRYKIIEKRQSVAFWCNPISGHATLYWYQQILGQGPKLLIQFQNNGVVDDSQLPKDRFSAERLKGVDSTLKIQPAKLEDSAVYLCASSLRYNEKLFFGSGTQLSVL.

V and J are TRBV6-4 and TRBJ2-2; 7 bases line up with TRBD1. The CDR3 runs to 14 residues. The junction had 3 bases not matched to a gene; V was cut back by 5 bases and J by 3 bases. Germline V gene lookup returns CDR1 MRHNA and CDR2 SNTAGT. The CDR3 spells CASSRQGDTGELFF. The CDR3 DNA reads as TGTGCCAGCAGTCGGCAGGGGGACACCGGGGAGCTGTTTTTT.

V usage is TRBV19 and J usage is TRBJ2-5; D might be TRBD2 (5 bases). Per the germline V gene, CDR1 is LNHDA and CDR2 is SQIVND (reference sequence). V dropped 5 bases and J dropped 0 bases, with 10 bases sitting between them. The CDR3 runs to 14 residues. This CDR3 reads CASSPLGNQETQYF. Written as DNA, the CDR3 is TGTGCCAGTAGTCCTCTCGGGAACCAAGAGACCCAGTACTTC.

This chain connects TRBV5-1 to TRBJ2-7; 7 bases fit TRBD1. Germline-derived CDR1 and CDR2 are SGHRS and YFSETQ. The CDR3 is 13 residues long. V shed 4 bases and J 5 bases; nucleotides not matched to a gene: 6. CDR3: CASSPGTVHEQYF. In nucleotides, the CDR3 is TGCGCCAGCAGCCCAGGGACAGTGCACGAGCAGTACTTC.